One and the same sample provided the 14 T cell receptor beta chains below, sequenced in a study of T cells in Graves' hyperthyroidism and ophthalmopathy. Amplified TCR beta CDR3 regions came from RNA transcripts. A first-round RT-PCR of the TCR CDR3 used the HTBI primer set. In TCRdb, the multiplex PCR reads were re-called with MiXCR into one record per CDR3 protein. The table records around 400,000 distinct CDR3 sequences, roughly 15% of them present only once. Sequenced sample: blood. These receptor sequences come from a woman in her sixties with Graves' ophthalmopathy.

This clonotype showed up many times. The V and J genes are TRBV6-1 and TRBJ1-2; D is uncertain. The CDR3 length is 9 residues. V was pared by 10 bases and J by 8 bases, with 8 bases between. The germline V gene encodes CDR1 MNHNS and CDR2 SASEGT. CDR3 sequence reads: CATIKGYTF. CDR3 coding DNA: TGTGCCACTATAAAAGGCTACACCTTC.

This clonotype was seen repeatedly, ten times or more. This chain connects TRBV2 to TRBJ2-7; 10 nucleotides match TRBD2. This CDR3 comprises 19 residues. With V trimmed by 6 bases and J by 0 bases, 17 bases remained unmatched. The germline CDR1 and CDR2 sequences are SNHLY and FYNNEI. The CDR3 DNA reads TGTGCCAGCAGGGAATGGATCTCGGGACTAGCGACTAGCTCCTACGAGCAGTACTTC. Translating gives CASREWISGLATSSYEQYF.

This clonotype was seen only a few times. The chain has TRBV11-2 and TRBJ2-2; 7 nucleotides agree with TRBD1. Germline loops: CDR1 SGHAT, CDR2 FQNNGV. The CDR3 is 15 residues long. With 1 base clipped from V and 6 bases from J, the junction kept 5 bases outside the gene matches. Here the CDR3 reads CASSLGPGGAGELFF. The DNA for the CDR3 is TGTGCCAGCAGCTTAGGCCCAGGGGGAGCCGGGGAGCTGTTTTTT. The full variable domain, with the rest looked up from reference TRBV11-2 and TRBJ2-2, is EAGVAQSPRYKIIEKRQSVAFWCNPISGHATLYWYQQILGQGPKLLIQFQNNGVVDDSQLPKDRFSAERLKGVDSTLKIQPAKLEDSAVYLCASSLGPGGAGELFFGEGSRLTVL.

This clonotype was counted between two and nine times. The chain employs TRBV27 and TRBJ1-4, with D perhaps matching TRBD1 (5 bases). Germline loops: CDR1 MNHEY, CDR2 SMNVEV (reference sequence). The CDR3 length is 13 residues. V was cut by 5 bases and J by 8 bases, with 12 bases left in between. The CDR3 region is CASSRRGGEKLFF. The DNA for the CDR3 is TGTGCCAGCAGTCGGAGGGGTGGAGAAAAACTGTTTTTT.

This clonotype was counted many times. The V and J genes are TRBV12-3 or TRBV12-4 and TRBJ2-5, with TRBD1 matching over 10 bases. The trim removed 6 bases at V and 5 bases at J, leaving 12 bases unmatched. The CDR3 covers 16 residues. In DNA form, the CDR3 reads TGTGCCAGCAGCCTTACTAGCGCGGGACAGGGGGAGACCCAGTACTTC. It yields the protein CASSLTSAGQGETQYF.

In its sample, this clonotype was seen many times. V and J are TRBV7-9 and TRBJ2-3, with a tentative D call TRBD2 (6 bases). CDR3 length: 14 residues. V was shortened by 4 bases and J by 4 bases, with 12 bases between the two germline ends. Germline-derived CDR1 and CDR2 are SEHNR and FQNEAQ (reference sequence). In DNA, the CDR3 is TGTGCCAGCAGCTCCGGAGGAGGGGCAGATACGCAGTATTTT. Its translation is CASSSGGGADTQYF.

This clonotype turned up a few times. The chain has TRBV3-1 and TRBJ1-2; D ambiguous. V lost 4 bases, J lost 4 bases, and 16 bases lay in between. CDR3 length equals 15 residues. Germline V gives CDR1 LGHDT, CDR2 YNNKEL (reference sequence). The CDR3 DNA is TGTGCCAGCAGCCCCTCTCAGCGGGCGGGCTATGGCTACACCTTC. Translation: CASSPSQRAGYGYTF.

This clonotype was counted ten times or more. The chain joins TRBV7-2 to TRBJ2-7; 7 nucleotides align to TRBD2. J was trimmed by 2 bases and V by 1 base; bases with no gene match: 2. The CDR3 is made up of 14 amino acids. Germline lookup yields CDR1 SGHTA and CDR2 FQGNSA. CDR3 in amino acids: CASSLVRGTYEQYF. The CDR3, as DNA: TGTGCCAGCAGCTTAGTGCGGGGGACCTACGAGCAGTACTTC. The full variable domain, completed using reference TRBV7-2 and TRBJ2-7, is GAGVSQSPSNKVTEKGKDVELRCDPISGHTALYWYRQSLGQGLEFLIYFQGNSAPDKSGLPSDRFSAERTGGSVSTLTIQRTQQEDSAVYLCASSLVRGTYEQYFGPGTRLTVT.

This clonotype occurred many times. The chain carries TRBV5-1 and TRBJ2-3, with 9 bases aligning to TRBD2. The CDR3 loop spans 16 amino acids. Germline trimming cut 0 bases from V and 0 bases from J; bases unmatched to any gene: 2. Germline V gene sequence: CDR1 SGHRS, CDR2 YFSETQ. The CDR3 spells CASSLGLAASTDTQYF. The CDR3 DNA reads TGCGCCAGCAGCTTGGGACTAGCGGCGAGCACAGATACGCAGTATTTT.

This clonotype showed up many times. V gene TRBV6-1 combines with J gene TRBJ2-1, with 8 bases matching TRBD2. CDR1 and CDR2 from the germline V gene are MNHNS and SASEGT. The CDR3 is 16 amino acids. Trimming cost V 0 bases and J 8 bases; bases outside gene matches: 9. This CDR3 reads CASSEANSGTRDEQFF. The CDR3 DNA is TGTGCCAGCAGTGAAGCAAATAGCGGGACTAGAGATGAGCAGTTCTTC.

The chain links TRBV6-1 to TRBJ2-7; D is perhaps TRBD2 (6 bases). CDR3 size: 15 residues. Germline CDR1 and CDR2: MNHNS and SASEGT. Deletions cut 1 base from V and 4 bases from J, with 14 bases between. The CDR3 loop reads CASSEVAGTWYEQYF. Here the CDR3 DNA reads TGTGCCAGCAGTGAAGTGGCAGGGACTTGGTACGAGCAGTACTTC.

V gene TRBV7-9 combines with J gene TRBJ2-1; 12 bases map to TRBD2. This CDR3 region has 14 residues. V dropped 5 bases and J dropped 6; count of bases not matched to a gene: 2. CDR1 and CDR2 from the germline V gene are SEHNR and FQNEAQ (reference sequence). The CDR3 is CASSASGGGNEQFF. CDR3 sequence (DNA): TGTGCCAGCAGCGCTAGCGGGGGGGGCAATGAGCAGTTCTTC.

This clonotype was counted at least ten times. This rearrangement joins TRBV20-1 to TRBJ2-3, with unresolved D. The CDR3 is 15 amino acids. Germline lookup yields CDR1 DFQATT and CDR2 SNEGSKA (reference sequence). V dropped 1 base and J dropped 2 bases, with 13 bases sitting between them. The CDR3 nucleotides are TGCAGTGCTAGAGGAGGTCCAATCAACACAGATACGCAGTATTTT. Translated: CSARGGPINTDTQYF.

This clonotype was seen many times. V usage is TRBV12-3 or TRBV12-4 and J usage is TRBJ2-1, with a tentative D call TRBD2 (5 bases). Trimming shortened V by 2 bases and J by 0 bases, and 11 bases separated the two germline ends. The CDR3 consists of 16 residues. CDR3: CASSLRRAVSYNEQFF. The DNA of the CDR3 is TGTGCCAGCAGTTTACGGCGGGCGGTCTCCTACAATGAGCAGTTCTTC.